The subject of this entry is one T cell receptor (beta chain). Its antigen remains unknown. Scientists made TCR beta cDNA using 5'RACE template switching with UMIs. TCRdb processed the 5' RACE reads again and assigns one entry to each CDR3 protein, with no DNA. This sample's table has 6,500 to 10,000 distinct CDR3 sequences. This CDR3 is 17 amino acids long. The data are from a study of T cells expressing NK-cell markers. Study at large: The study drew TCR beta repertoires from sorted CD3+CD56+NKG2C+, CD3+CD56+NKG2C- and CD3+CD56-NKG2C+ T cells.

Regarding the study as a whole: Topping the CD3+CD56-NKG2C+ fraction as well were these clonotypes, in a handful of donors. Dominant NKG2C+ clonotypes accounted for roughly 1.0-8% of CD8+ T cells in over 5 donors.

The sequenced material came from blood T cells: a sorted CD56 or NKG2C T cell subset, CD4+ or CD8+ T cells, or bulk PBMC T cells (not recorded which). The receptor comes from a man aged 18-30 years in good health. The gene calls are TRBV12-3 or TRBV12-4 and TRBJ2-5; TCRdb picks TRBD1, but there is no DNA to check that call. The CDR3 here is CASSAHRDSEFQETQYF.